This T cell receptor (beta chain) was sequenced in a study of cytomegalovirus exposure and HLA in healthy donors. This CDR3 has 15 amino acids. V was trimmed by 0 bases and J by 7 bases, leaving 18 bases between them. Looked up from germline, CDR1 is GTSNPN and CDR2 is SVGIG (reference sequence). The study ran its PCR with 60 Vbeta and 13 Jbeta primers. Clones were read by immunoSEQ multiplex PCR, and TCRdb kept only the in-frame ones, dropping some. Of approximately 150,000 clones listed, 82% are singletons. The clonotype was recovered from a male donor in good health and CMV-seronegative. The sequenced material came from PBMCs. This chain uses TRBV30 with TRBJ1-1; TRBD1 is a possible D gene (6 bases). The CDR3 loop reads CAWSVPPTGRGEAFF. The DNA of the CDR3 is TGTGCCTGGAGTGTACCCCCGACAGGCCGAGGTGAAGCTTTCTTT.